A single sample is the source of the 20 T cell receptor beta chains below, sequenced in a study of molecular identifiers for immune sequencing clone quantification. TCRdb called the PCR reads again in MiXCR, with one record for every CDR3 protein. The table lists thousands of distinct CDR3 sequences, 35% of them singletons. Sequenced material: naive CD8+ T cells from blood, with Jurkat cell RNA spiked in. Subset specified: FACS-sorted CD8+CD4-CCR7+CD45RA+ naive T cells. The receptor source for this set is a human donor in good health. Some libraries in this study had Jurkat cell RNA spiked in.

This clonotype was observed a handful of times. The chain carries TRBV9 and TRBJ2-1, with unresolved D. CDR1 SGDLS and CDR2 YYNGEE come from the germline V gene. This CDR3 comprises 15 residues. The ends were cut back, 0 bases at V and 4 bases at J, with 11 bases in the middle. Here the CDR3 DNA reads TGTGCCAGCAGCGTAGAGGCACAAATATACAATGAGCAGTTCTTC. This codes for CASSVEAQIYNEQFF.

Concerning this clonotype itself: A read error may explain this, as a much larger clone is one base away. The missing conserved phenylalanine or tryptophan at the end of this CDR3 makes a read error likely. The chain couples TRBV28 to TRBJ2-3, with D unclear. The CDR3 is 15 residues long. Germline V gene data show CDR1 as MDHEN and CDR2 as SYDVKM. V was clipped by 6 bases and J by 2 bases, with 15 bases between them. The CDR3 spells CASSPTTTITDTQYV. The CDR3 DNA reads as TGTGCCAGCAGCCCCACCACCACGATCACAGATACGCAGTATGTT.

This clonotype was observed a few times. The rearrangement uses TRBV7-9 and TRBJ2-1; D might be TRBD2 (5 bases). In germline, CDR1 is SEHNR, CDR2 FQNEAQ (reference sequence). CDR3 length equals 12 residues. Deletions cut 4 bases from V and 7 bases from J, with 8 bases between. This CDR3 is CASSSLENEQFF. In DNA, the CDR3 is TGTGCCAGCAGCTCACTAGAAAATGAGCAGTTCTTC.

This clonotype is medium-sized. V and J are TRBV29-1 and TRBJ2-3; the D is unclear. Trimming took off 7 bases at V and 5 bases at J, with 22 bases between the two ends. The CDR3 is 15 amino acids. Looked up from germline, CDR1 is SQVTM and CDR2 is ANQGSEA. CDR3 nucleotide sequence: TGCAGCGCCACCCCCGTAGACGTAAGAGGAGATACGCAGTATTTT. This translates into CSATPVDVRGDTQYF.

In DNA, the CDR3 is TGTGCCAGCAGCTTGGTCGGAGAACTGCCCTACAATGAGCAGTTCTTC. Translating it yields CASSLVGELPYNEQFF. The J gene is TRBJ2-1, the V gene TRBV5-4; D gene ambiguous. V dropped 0 bases and J dropped 2 bases, with 12 bases sitting between them. The CDR3 has 16 residues. CDR1 and CDR2 from the germline V gene are SGHNT and YYREEE (reference sequence).

This clonotype has only a few counts. V usage is TRBV7-6 and J usage is TRBJ2-2, with 10 bases matching TRBD1. CDR1 is SGHVS, CDR2 FNYEAQ, per germline. The length of the CDR3 is 17 residues. V dropped 1 base and J dropped 0; count of bases not matched to a gene: 2. CDR3 in DNA: TGTGCCAGCAGCTTAGGGACAGGGGGAGCGAACACCGGGGAGCTGTTTTTT. Encoded protein: CASSLGTGGANTGELFF.

The chain is built from TRBV5-3 and TRBJ2-1, with D perhaps matching TRBD2 (5 bases). TRBV5-3 is noted as an ORF with a role that remains uncertain. The CDR3 totals 16 residues. Between the trimmed V and J ends, which lost 8 bases and 4 bases, there was a span of 22 bases. The CDR3 sequence: CASSFMEDAWYNEQFF. The CDR3 region has the DNA TGTGCCAGCAGTTTCATGGAGGATGCGTGGTACAATGAGCAGTTCTTC.

This chain links TRBV4-1 with TRBJ2-3; D unresolved. The CDR3 covers 15 residues. In germline, CDR1 is MGHRA, CDR2 YSYEKL. V was shortened by 0 bases and J by 2 bases, with 9 bases between the two germline ends. In nucleotides, the CDR3 is TGCGCCAGCAGCCAAGACAGTGCGGCCACAGATACGCAGTATTTT. Its protein product is CASSQDSAATDTQYF.

V and J are TRBV7-2 and TRBJ2-1; D is perhaps TRBD2 (5 bases). The germline CDR1 and CDR2 sequences are SGHTA and FQGNSA. CDR3 length equals 15 residues. V lost 5 bases and J 0 bases, leaving 11 bases between the germline ends. The CDR3 sequence is CASSLDWSSYNEQFF. The CDR3 DNA sequence: TGTGCCAGCAGCCTGGACTGGAGCTCCTACAATGAGCAGTTCTTC. Together with reference TRBV7-2 and TRBJ2-1, the CDR3 gives the full variable domain: GAGVSQSPSNKVTEKGKDVELRCDPISGHTALYWYRQSLGQGLEFLIYFQGNSAPDKSGLPSDRFSAERTGGSVSTLTIQRTQQEDSAVYLCASSLDWSSYNEQFFGPGTRLTVL.

About this clonotype: Since a much larger clone is just one base distant, this may be a read error. The CDR3 nucleotides are TGTGCCAGCCCCAAATCTGATACGCAGTATTTT. The encoded protein is CASPKSDTQYF. The chain combines TRBV7-9 with TRBJ2-3, with D unclear. V was shortened by 8 bases and J by 6 bases, with 9 bases between the two germline ends. The germline V gene has CDR1 SEHNR and CDR2 FQNEAQ (reference sequence). The CDR3 is 11 residues long.

By share, this clonotype ranks as medium-sized. V is TRBV7-2 and J is TRBJ2-7; D may match TRBD1 or TRBD2 (5 bases each). Trimming left V 1 base short and J 0 bases short, with 10 bases between. This CDR3 has 15 residues. Germline V gene data show CDR1 as SGHTA and CDR2 as FQGNSA. DNA of the CDR3: TGTGCCAGCAGCTTAGAGCGGACACCCTCCTACGAGCAGTACTTC. Translating it yields CASSLERTPSYEQYF.

This clonotype was counted once. This CDR3 fails to terminate in the conserved phenylalanine or tryptophan, so it likely reflects a read error. The chain has TRBV27 and TRBJ2-7; D is unresolved. Between the trimmed V and J ends, which lost 6 bases and 0 bases, there was a span of 9 bases. The CDR3 covers 13 residues. Germline V CDR1 and CDR2: MNHEY, SMNVEV (reference sequence). The CDR3 region has the DNA TGTGCCAGCAGCCCCCCGCGCTCCTACGAGCAGTACTAC. This gives the protein CASSPPRSYEQYY.

This clonotype is medium-sized in the sample. The chain recombines TRBV29-1 with TRBJ2-2; TRBD2 is a possible D gene (5 bases). V was trimmed by 7 bases and J by 6 bases, leaving 9 bases between them. This CDR3 has 11 residues. Germline-derived CDR1 and CDR2 are SQVTM and ANQGSEA. The CDR3 spells CSASWAGELFF. CDR3 DNA: TGCAGCGCTAGCTGGGCCGGGGAGCTGTTTTTT.

This clonotype was picked up a small number of times. The chain is built from TRBV7-6 and TRBJ2-2; perhaps TRBD1 as D (6 bases). Deletions cut 1 base from V and 5 bases from J, with 14 bases between. The CDR3 spans 16 residues. CDR1 and CDR2 from the germline V gene are SGHVS and FNYEAQ. The CDR3 nucleotides read TGTGCCAGCAGCTTAGTCGGGGCAGGGGTGACCGGGGAGCTGTTTTTT. This encodes CASSLVGAGVTGELFF.

On this clonotype itself: Given a much more abundant clone one base away, this may be a read error. The chain uses TRBV4-3 and TRBJ2-7; a possible D gene is TRBD1 (6 bases). Trimming stripped 3 bases from V and 6 bases from J, with 12 bases between. The CDR3 extends over 13 amino acids. The germline gives CDR1 LGHNA, CDR2 YSLEER. The CDR3 here is CASSHEQGCEQYF. In nucleotides, the CDR3 is TGCGCCAGCAGCCATGAACAGGGTTGCGAGCAGTACTTC.

The gene calls are TRBV28 and TRBJ2-7; no clear D. The CDR3 consists of 12 residues. The V and J ends lost 3 bases and 3 bases respectively, with 6 bases between them. Germline values: CDR1 MDHEN, CDR2 SYDVKM. The CDR3 protein is CASSFSLYEQYF. Here the CDR3 DNA reads TGTGCCAGCAGTTTCTCCCTCTACGAGCAGTACTTC.

Only one count was recorded for this clonotype. This could be a read error, since a much larger clone is one nucleotide away. Since the CDR3 does not end with the conserved phenylalanine or tryptophan, this likely comes from a read error. The chain employs TRBV7-9 and TRBJ2-3; possibly TRBD1 or TRBD2 for D (5 bases each). V lost 5 bases and J lost 0, with 9 bases in between. The CDR3 totals 14 residues. Germline values: CDR1 SEHNR, CDR2 FQNEAQ (reference sequence). CDR3 in DNA: TGTGCCAGCAGCCCACGGGACAGCACAGATACGCAGTATTCT. Translating gives CASSPRDSTDTQYS.

This clonotype was counted a few times. The V call is TRBV11-2, the J call TRBJ2-5; perhaps TRBD2 as D (6 bases). The CDR3 covers 15 residues. V lost 5 bases, J lost 1 base, and 14 bases lay in between. Germline CDR1 reads SGHAT; CDR2 reads FQNNGV. The CDR3 sequence: CASSASGGVQETQYF. Here the CDR3 DNA reads TGTGCCAGCAGCGCAAGCGGAGGGGTCCAAGAGACCCAGTACTTC.

This clonotype is termed medium-sized. This chain uses TRBV14 with TRBJ2-1; unclear D gene. The CDR3 length is 15 residues. Germline V gene sequence: CDR1 SGHDN, CDR2 FVKESK. V was cut by 0 bases and J by 4 bases, with 10 bases left in between. The chain's CDR3 is CASSQDHGPYNEQFF. The CDR3 DNA reads TGTGCCAGCAGCCAAGATCATGGCCCATACAATGAGCAGTTCTTC.

Comments on this clonotype: This may arise from a read error, as a much more abundant clone is one base away. The rearrangement uses TRBV7-2 and TRBJ1-5; TRBD1 matches 7 bases. Germline V gives CDR1 SGHTA, CDR2 FQGNSA. This CDR3 contains 18 residues. As DNA, the CDR3 is TGTGCCAACAGCTATTTCGCGACAGGGAGCTATAGCAATCAGCCCCAGCATTTT. Amino acid sequence: CANSYFATGSYSNQPQHF.